One T cell receptor (beta chain) is described in this entry. There is no known antigen for this receptor. Base-call qualities are not available, and no considerably larger clone is one nucleotide away. This entry is derived from a study of blood T cell repertoires in COVID-19 (dated by TCRdb to about 2020). General notes on the study: The collaborator samples originated in the United States, Italy and Spain and spanned the acute and convalescent phases of COVID-19. The material from the prospective study consisted of cDNA or gDNA derived from T cells, B-cell-depleted T cells, or PBMCs. Subjects who had been exposed to COVID-19, were actively infected with it, or had recovered from it provided the deeply sampled blood TCRbeta repertoires that made up the dataset. Where available, HLA class I and class II types were taken from metadata supplied by the sample provider and were not determined by assay-based typing. The sample metadata nearly always contained a de-identified subject ID, COVID-19 status, age in years and sex. A freely available public database, intended as a resource for researchers studying the immune response to SARS-CoV-2, is where the repertoires were released. Samples came from the ongoing ImmuneRACE study (first 160 participants) plus 1,254 subjects from 6 global collaborators. General conclusions and limits of the study: How much clinical and demographic metadata was included differed by source and by participant, and the metadata was provided uncurated.

The immunoSEQ Assay, a bias-controlled multiplex PCR, was used to amplify TCRbeta CDR3 regions from genomic DNA. As for the authors' bioinformatics: Within the assay, amplification of reference gene primers was used to estimate how many nucleated cells each sample contained. To quantify the absolute abundance of each unique TCRbeta CDR3 rearrangement, sequence reads were collapsed and filtered. For each sample, productive Simpson clonality was calculated by taking the square root of Simpson's diversity index across productive rearrangements. The source is immuneACCESS, and TCRdb retained only in-frame sequences with V and J called. Part of the clones is not carried over; for the studies checked, unresolved V genes explain less than half of this, and the remainder is unexplained. V, J and clone size are taken as reported in that table, and D and trimming were inferred from the DNA itself. Across this sample there are around 400,000 clones, with over 75% seen only once. The top ten clonotypes cover about 2.1% of the sample.

Looking up the germline V gene yields CDR1 MNHEY and CDR2 SVGAGI. CDR3 length: 14 amino acids, cysteine to phenylalanine. Only CDR3 DNA is held: 42 bases, read in frame from base 1. At the junction V is shortened by 4 bases and J by 4 bases, with 13 bases in between. In Seattle, one collaborating source enrolled patients while the infection was active and tracked those patients longitudinally over the course of disease. The collaborating institutions used their own protocols to collect whole blood in K2EDTA tubes. For TCRbeta analysis, collaborators shipped samples in one of three forms: frozen whole blood, isolated PBMCs, or DNA extracted from either of those sample types.

Input material: peripheral blood. This TCR derives from an older woman with COVID-19, enrolled during active disease. The chain employs TRBV6-5 and TRBJ1-2; a tentative D match to TRBD1 spans 6 bases. The CDR3 region has the sequence CASSWAGVSYGYTF. In nucleotide form, the sequence is TGTGCCAGCAGTTGGGCAGGGGTCAGCTATGGCTACACCTTC.